This T cell receptor beta chain emerged from a study of cytomegalovirus exposure and HLA in healthy donors (dated 2017 in TCRdb). At the level of the whole study: An earlier analysis of some 550 of the donors reported about 250 Gb of sequence data and 100 million to 130 million unique TCR beta sequences from around 200 million T cells. On average, roughly 250,000 unique TCR beta nucleotide sequences were sequenced per donor among about 400 genotyped donors of the cohort, with around 19% of those sequences being non-productive. The study profiled the T cell repertoires of hundreds of subjects by immunosequencing and related them to cytomegalovirus serostatus. Of the 300 to 450 genotyped donors, roughly 80% fell in the genetic ancestry cluster associated with self-reported Caucasian donors. All discovery cohort repertoires had been generated using a single sequencing platform. The study aimed to test whether cataloging public T cell receptors could reveal signatures of past pathogen exposure. A later analysis re-examined previously published TCR beta repertoires from hundreds of donors and added high-resolution HLA genotyping to investigate patterns of TCR occurrence. To predict cytomegalovirus infection status, the study combined high-throughput TCR immunosequencing, statistical association of individual TCRs with disease status, and machine learning. Around 330 gigabases of sequencing data and 70 million to 100 million unique TCR sequences made up an early release that covered roughly 670 HLA-typed donors. In addition to the first cohort of 666 subjects, a separate validation cohort of 120 different subjects was used. In the later analysis, no new phenotypic data were used to find candidate immune exposures; instead, reliance was placed on TCR beta sequences and their occurrence across donors. Alongside the repertoire data, information on donor age, sex, ethnicity and CMV serostatus was compiled. HLA typing included class I and class II loci at four-digit resolution. A later genetic analysis took genome-wide SNP genotypes for about 65% of the 666 donors and used that subset as a discovery cohort. A handful of DR-DQ haplotypes were treated as single units for association and clustering because of strong linkage in the cohort. An earlier analysis of approximately 640 of the donors applied high-throughput TCR beta sequencing to assess whether each TCR beta V gene segment acted as functional or pseudogenic. Typing coverage differed by locus: A, B, C, DRB1 and DQB1 were typed in about 629-630 donors, DQA1 in 522, DPA1 in approximately 610, and DPB1 in 400 to 480.

This clone has just a few counts. No antigen is known for it. Base qualities are not provided; no much larger clone lies one nucleotide away. Libraries were prepared through the immunoSEQ multiplex PCR assay. A mixture of 60 forward primers for TCR Vbeta segments and 13 reverse primers for TCR Jbeta segments was used in the multiplex PCR. The CDR3 region of rearranged TCR beta genes was amplified from genomic DNA with a multiplex PCR assay. The Illumina HiSeq System was used to sequence the amplified TCR beta libraries as 87-base-pair reads. The authors' pipeline ran thus. A later analysis counted approximately 84 million unique TCR beta chains across the 666 repertoires, and 9 million to 14 million of these chains were shared by at least two donors. Raw reads were error-corrected and collapsed into unique sequences with a nearest-neighbor algorithm that merged closely related sequences to remove PCR and sequencing errors. V, D and J gene segments were assigned by aligning CDR3 sequences to IMGT reference sequences. Each retained sequence needed at least a six-nucleotide match to both a V gene segment and a J gene segment. A rearrangement was called productive if the CDR3 had no stop codons and remained in frame with V and J, and every other rearrangement was called non-productive. CDR3 was defined according to IMGT convention as the region running from the second conserved V-encoded cysteine to the conserved J-encoded phenylalanine. The earlier analysis of about 610 of the donors excluded sequences that lacked an unambiguous match to a single V gene segment. An earlier analysis of a few hundred of the donors classified V segments as functional when productive rearrangements were above 56.7% and as segregating when the standard deviation between donors was above 5%. A statistical classification framework was developed to diagnose cytomegalovirus status using the catalog of TCR beta chain sequences. V and J gene assignment, in a later analysis, came from comparing TCR nucleotide sequences with IMGT/GENE-DB human TR gene sequences. A later analysis assigned CDR3 sequences and most-parsimonious VDJ recombination scenarios with the TCRdist pipeline. In a later analysis, every TCR beta chain was defined by the combination of its CDR3 amino acid sequence and its V-gene family, and reads without a unique V-gene family were dropped. In a later analysis, nearly 600 highly shared, low-generation-probability nucleotide sequences were removed to address suspected cross-contamination and a sequencing artifact. In a later analysis, a clonal expansion index for each public chain was calculated from normalized within-repertoire ranks of inferred template counts. A later analysis computed generation probabilities with a VDJ recombination model fitted to out-of-frame rearrangements, and checked the results against IGoR. In a later analysis, hypergeometric tests were used to score TCR-TCR, TCR-HLA and TCR-CMV co-occurrence, with a repertoire-size bias correction applied to TCR pairs. To estimate false discovery rates, a later analysis permuted the HLA or CMV assignments 20 times. In a later analysis, co-occurring TCRs were grouped using DBSCAN, with TCRdist sequence similarity added in when clustering inside HLA-allele-positive subsets. Repertoires with fewer than 30,000 or more than 120,000 public chains, plus five repertoires with anomalous nucleotide sharing, were excluded from co-occurrence clustering. Drawn from immuneACCESS, this table holds only the in-frame rearrangements with V and J called that TCRdb kept. Clones are partly lost; checked studies trace under half to an unresolved V gene and leave the rest unexplained. For V, J and clone size, that table is used; D and trimming come from the DNA. Recorded for this sample are over 150,000 clones; roughly three quarters of them occurred a single time. Together, the top ten hold roughly 1.4% of the sample.

The cohort consisted of 650 to 700 healthy bone marrow donors. Cohort members were all nominally healthy when sampled, although unrecorded immune exposures were likely present. The donor was CMV seronegative and was included in the group of a few hundred seronegative cohort members. A peripheral blood sample was provided by each donor, and peripheral blood mononuclear cells were used for TCR beta sequencing. Genomic DNA was extracted from the blood cell samples with the Qiagen DNeasy Blood Extraction Kit. Findings and caveats that apply to the study as a whole: A group of highly shared sequence variants was considered likely to be a technical artifact of the sequencing pipeline. Linkage disequilibrium might explain the correlated functional status among segregating V segments, but an unknown experimental factor could not be ruled out. The classifier was reported to diagnose cytomegalovirus status with high specificity and sensitivity in both the original cohort and the validation cohort. A further reported finding was that TCR beta sequences accurately predicted the HLA-A and HLA-B alleles for most subjects in the first cohort. Because some donors lacked HLA typing at each locus, the association tests relied only on the typed subset. In a later analysis, several top co-occurrence clusters were reported to appear linked to parvovirus B19, influenza, CMV and Epstein-Barr virus. Most CMV-associated TCR beta chains appeared to be HLA-restricted in a later analysis, and the HLA associations seemed to be driven largely by CMV exposure. In an earlier analysis of some 540 of the donors, most TCR beta V segments appeared in productive rearrangements about 87% or about 30% of the time, broadly matching IMGT annotations. According to a later genetic analysis, donors in an Asian-associated ancestry cluster had fewer N-insertions in productive TCRs than the approximately 630-donor mean. Compared with equally common non-associated chains, HLA-associated TCR beta chains in a later analysis were more clonally expanded and had lower generation probabilities. While some public TCRs were present in many individuals, most TCR sequences turned up only very rarely across donors. CMV serostatus was the only immune exposure information available for the cohort. The authors suggested that the approach could potentially be extended to other disease states and immunological phenotypes. The earlier analysis of some 540 of the donors excluded some 15 rarely observed V segments, including chromosome 9 orphons, because counts were too low. In a later analysis, TCR association rates were found to vary across HLA loci, with the most associated TCRs seen for DRB1 alleles and the fewest for HLA-C alleles. When HLA alleles, especially DR and DQ, strongly co-occurred, TCR associations were difficult to assign to individual alleles. Presence/absence analyses assumed roughly uniform sequencing depth across donors, an assumption that may not hold. Only TCR beta chains were sequenced in this cohort, and the absence of alpha or paired-chain data limited detectable features. At a false discovery rate of 0.05, a later analysis linked approximately 18,000 TCR beta sequences to specific HLA alleles. In the study, some 160 TCR beta chains were listed as associated with cytomegalovirus. A few of the identified cytomegalovirus-associated TCR beta chains were confirmed in vitro to be specific for cytomegalovirus antigens. V-gene and J-gene trimming of TCR beta chains was associated with a missense DCLRE1C variant in a later genetic analysis, and the association was replicated in an independent cohort.

The receptor's source is a man aged 55 to 70 in good health and CMV-seronegative. The sample consisted of PBMCs.

The CDR3 protein is CASTPTDLSGNTIYF. The nucleotide sequence reads TGTGCCAGTACCCCGACAGACCTCTCTGGAAACACCATATATTTT. The receptor chain draws on TRBV19 and TRBJ1-3, and perhaps TRBD1 as D gene, on 5 matching bases. The germline V gene encodes CDR1 LNHDA and CDR2 SQIVND (reference sequence). From its cysteine to its phenylalanine, the CDR3 spans 15 amino acids. This entry keeps only the CDR3 DNA: 45 bases, framed from base 1. At the junction V is shortened by 7 bases and J by 0 bases, with 13 bases in between.